Sequencing of this T cell receptor beta chain was carried out in a study of T cell clones after liver transplantation (dated by TCRdb to about 2019). Study-level background: The samples were obtained from ITN030ST, a randomized trial that attempted immunosuppression withdrawal within 2 years after liver transplantation. Donor-reactive T cell clones were identified using TCRbeta sequencing after a pre-transplant mixed lymphocyte reaction and were then followed in post-transplant blood. Third party-reactive TCRbeta sequences from pre-transplant MLRs were also identified as an antigen-independent comparator for donor-reactive sequences. Of the eight recipients, a few were HCV-positive, while the remaining recipients had been transplanted for non-autoimmune, non-viral indications. The subjects received no induction therapy and were kept on standard immunosuppression until randomization at 12-24 months post-transplant. Tolerance meant complete immunosuppression withdrawal for at least one year without liver enzymes rising beyond twice the upper limit of normal. Blood samples were collected pre-transplant, pre-randomization before withdrawal, and post-randomization after either complete withdrawal or failed withdrawal. Of the 8 liver transplant recipients making up the studied cohort, 3 were classified as tolerant and 5 as non-tolerant. Points the paper makes about the study in general: Donor-reactive sequences declined more than third party-reactive ones, suggesting partial antigen-specific deletion unrelated to withdrawal success. Because allograft tissue specimens were not available, migration of donor-reactive T cells into the graft, rather than deletion, may have occurred. When repertoire turnover was accounted for, significantly reduced detection of donor-reactive sequences was found in 7 of 8 subjects for CD4 and in 8 of 8 subjects for CD8. A significant post-transplant decrease in circulating donor-reactive CD4 TCRbeta sequences was observed in most of the 8 subjects, irrespective of tolerance or HCV status. In two subjects, low numbers of available donor cells limited the measurable donor-reactive repertoire. Conclusions were preliminary, limited by small, heterogeneous patient numbers and non-standardized post-transplant time points.

High-throughput TCRbeta CDR3 sequencing of frozen genomic DNA was performed by immunoSEQ, with PCR amplification, mapping, bias correction and internal controls included. Under the source paper's analysis protocol: Productive rearrangements were kept, and unique TCRbeta sequences were defined by CDR3 nucleotide sequence plus V and J gene. For a sequence to be called donor-reactive, it needed a frequency of at least 0.01% and at least 5-fold expansion in CFSE-low cells compared with unstimulated pre-transplant cells. Minimum frequency thresholds were set for each subject on the basis of the unstimulated sample with the lowest template count, so that a detection power of at least 90% was ensured. Repertoire turnover was measured by Jensen-Shannon divergence between the top 1000 TCRbeta sequences post- and pre-transplant. Two-sided Fisher's exact tests were used to test for changes in the detection of donor-reactive sequences. The source is immuneACCESS, and TCRdb retained only in-frame sequences with V and J called. Part of the clones is not carried over; for the studies checked, unresolved V genes explain less than half of this, and the remainder is unexplained. The V and J calls and clone size were taken over from that table, and D and trimming were inferred from the DNA. The sample yields roughly 120,000 clones; about nine tenths were counted once. The leading ten clones occupy more than 0.8% of the sample.

Unstimulated PBMCs, after thawing, were stained for CD3, CD4 and CD8 and then FACS-sorted into CD3+CD4+ and CD3+CD8+ populations. Randomization to immunosuppression withdrawal applied to every one of the 8 studied subjects. The Qiagen DNeasy Blood and Tissue Kit was used to isolate genomic DNA. About this clone: Its antigen is still unknown. No much larger clone exists at a distance of one base, and base qualities are not known.

The CDR3 has 16 amino acids, counting the end cysteine and phenylalanine. Here the CDR3 DNA is all that survives: 48 bases in frame from base 1. The germline V gene (reference sequence) gives CDR1 as SGHNT and CDR2 as YYREEE. V and J lose 4 bases and 0 bases, and a span of 14 bases separates them. The TCR originated in a human patient who received a liver transplant. After a transplant, certain T cells may trace back to the graft donor. Recombination linked TRBV5-4 to TRBJ2-1, with TRBD2 as a weak D call on 6 bases. Material: CD4+ T cells from blood, obtained 12 months after liver transplant. The CDR3: CASSAGLASSYNEQFF. The nucleotide sequence is given as TGTGCCAGCAGCGCGGGACTGGCTAGCTCCTACAATGAGCAGTTCTTC.